A single sample is the source of the 29 T cell receptor beta chains below, sequenced in a study of cytomegalovirus exposure and HLA in healthy donors. Primers included in the PCR were 60 Vbeta and 13 Jbeta primers. The repertoire was sequenced with immunoSEQ multiplex PCR; TCRdb's copy has only in-frame clones and lacks some. The sample includes 200,000 to 250,000 clones, roughly 91% of them seen just once. The source material was PBMCs. These receptors came from a young woman in good health and CMV-seronegative.

The chain is built from TRBV9 and TRBJ1-1; D gene ambiguous. CDR3 size: 13 residues. V lost 4 bases and J 2 bases, leaving 9 bases between the germline ends. Germline V gene lookup returns CDR1 SGDLS and CDR2 YYNGEE. In DNA, the CDR3 is TGTGCCAGCAGCCTTATAACTAACACTGAAGCTTTCTTT. This gives the protein CASSLITNTEAFF.

This chain joins TRBV7-2 and TRBJ2-7; 9 positions agree with TRBD1. Germline V gene lookup returns CDR1 SGHTA and CDR2 FQGNSA. Germline trimming cut 5 bases from V and 0 bases from J; bases unmatched to any gene: 5. The CDR3 sequence is 15 residues long. CDR3 in amino acids: CASSLGTGSSYEQYF. CDR3 nucleotide sequence: TGTGCCAGCAGCCTTGGGACAGGGAGCTCCTACGAGCAGTACTTC.

This clone was seen only once. This sequence joins TRBV28 and TRBJ1-5; TRBD1 is a possible D gene (5 bases). This CDR3 comprises 15 residues. The germline gives CDR1 MDHEN, CDR2 SYDVKM. Trimming removed 3 bases at V and 3 bases at J, with 12 bases between. This CDR3 reads CASSFSGANNQPQHF. CDR3 in DNA: TGTGCCAGCAGTTTCTCTGGGGCTAACAATCAGCCCCAGCATTTT.

Here the CDR3 DNA reads TGTGCCAGCAGCTCCGTATACAGGGGAGGAAGCAATCAGCCCCAGCATTTT. Translation: CASSSVYRGGSNQPQHF. V is TRBV7-8 and J is TRBJ1-5; 7 positions match TRBD1. This CDR3 comprises 17 residues. Trimming took 4 bases from V and 1 from J; bases not matched to a gene: 10. Per germline, CDR1 SGHVS and CDR2 FQNEAQ.

This chain uses TRBV7-2 with TRBJ2-6; 8 positions match TRBD1. This CDR3 region has 18 residues. Germline CDR1 reads SGHTA; CDR2 reads FQGNSA. Trimming removed 7 bases from V and 0 bases from J; junction bases left unmatched: 11. The CDR3, as DNA: TGTGCCAGCACAAGGACCGGGACAGGCCCCTCTGGGGCCAACGTCCTGACTTTC. Protein: CASTRTGTGPSGANVLTF.

This clone occurred a few times. V is TRBV10-3 and J is TRBJ1-4; D is perhaps TRBD1 (6 bases). CDR1 and CDR2 from the germline V gene are ENHRY and SYGVKD. Deletions cut 4 bases from V and 4 bases from J, with 16 bases between. This CDR3 contains 16 residues. CDR3 sequence (DNA): TGTGCCATCAGTGGGTCCTGGACAGACGTTAATGAAAAACTGTTTTTT. It yields the protein CAISGSWTDVNEKLFF.

The V gene is TRBV21-1, the J gene TRBJ2-7; the D call of TRBD1 is as the table states it, not checked on the DNA. TRBV21-1 is marked as a pseudogene. The length of the CDR3 is 13 residues. This chain's CDR3 is CASSQPTGDEQYF. CDR3 DNA sequence: TGTGCCAGCAGCCAGCCGACAGGGGACGAGCAGTACTTC.

The V and J genes are TRBV4-1 and TRBJ2-3; 10 bases fit TRBD2. With V trimmed by 2 bases and J by 6 bases, 2 bases remained unmatched. The germline CDR1 and CDR2 sequences are MGHRA and YSYEKL. CDR3 size: 14 residues. CDR3 nucleotides: TGCGCCAGCAGCCAATCACTAGCGGGGGATACGCAGTATTTT. It translates to CASSQSLAGDTQYF.

The V and J genes are TRBV11-2 and TRBJ2-7; D is possibly TRBD1 (5 bases). The CDR3 spans 14 residues. V gave up 2 bases and J gave up 2 bases, with 10 bases separating them. From germline, CDR1 is SGHAT and CDR2 FQNNGV. DNA of the CDR3: TGTGCCAGCAGCTTACTCCCAGGGACCTACGAGCAGTACTTC. Protein product: CASSLLPGTYEQYF.

V gene TRBV27 combines with J gene TRBJ2-7; no firm D call. Trimming cost V 4 bases and J 3 bases, with 13 bases left between them. The CDR3 runs 14 residues. Germline CDR1 and CDR2: MNHEY and SMNVEV (reference sequence). The CDR3 region has the DNA TGTGCCAGCAGTTCAGCTGGGCTATACTACGAGCAGTACTTC. Protein: CASSSAGLYYEQYF.

V and J are TRBV7-8 and TRBJ2-2; TRBD1 aligns across 12 bases. The germline V gene has CDR1 SGHVS and CDR2 FQNEAQ. The length of the CDR3 is 17 residues. The J segment lost 9 bases and the V segment lost 1 base, leaving 9 bases of the junction unmatched. The CDR3 nucleotides are TGTGCCAGCAGCTTAGTGGGACAGGGGGCTAAGGTCTGGGAGCTGTTTTTT. Translating it yields CASSLVGQGAKVWELFF.

The rearrangement joins TRBV7-2 to TRBJ1-6; a weak D match, TRBD1 (5 bases). Per the germline V gene, CDR1 is SGHTA and CDR2 is FQGNSA. Trimming stripped 1 base from V and 10 bases from J, with 11 bases between. The CDR3 sequence is 14 residues long. CDR3 residues: CASSLVTGGSPLHF. The CDR3 DNA reads TGTGCCAGCAGCTTAGTGACCGGGGGGTCACCCCTCCACTTT.

The chain combines TRBV2 with TRBJ1-1; 8 bases match TRBD1. The V segment lost 2 bases and the J segment 6 bases; nucleotides outside the gene matches: 8. The CDR3 sequence is 15 residues long. Germline V gene lookup returns CDR1 SNHLY and CDR2 FYNNEI. The CDR3 bases are TGTGCCAGCAGTGAACAGGGGGCGAAAAATCCTGAAGCTTTCTTT. This codes for CASSEQGAKNPEAFF. Combining the CDR3 with reference TRBV2 and TRBJ1-1 gives the whole variable domain EPEVTQTPSHQVTQMGQEVILRCVPISNHLYFYWYRQILGQKVEFLVSFYNNEISEKSEIFDDQFSVERPDGSNFTLKIRSTKLEDSAMYFCASSEQGAKNPEAFFGQGTRLTVV.

The CDR3 reads CASSQFGDRGDEQYF. The CDR3 nucleotides read TGCGCCAGCAGCCAATTTGGAGACAGGGGCGACGAGCAGTACTTC. The V gene is TRBV4-1, the J gene TRBJ2-7; 8 positions match TRBD1. Looked up from germline, CDR1 is MGHRA and CDR2 is YSYEKL. With V trimmed by 2 bases and J by 5 bases, 8 bases remained unmatched. CDR3 length: 15 residues.

A few counts support this clone. The chain recombines TRBV28 with TRBJ1-2, with TRBD1 matching over 9 bases. Per germline, CDR1 MDHEN and CDR2 SYDVKM. The V segment lost 7 bases and the J segment 2 bases; nucleotides outside the gene matches: 11. The CDR3 has 16 amino acids. The CDR3 DNA follows: TGTGCCAGCACCCCATCCGGCGGGACAGGGAACTATGGCTACACCTTC. Translating gives CASTPSGGTGNYGYTF.

The table lists this clone with a few counts. This chain connects TRBV10-1 to TRBJ1-1; 7 bases agree with TRBD1. With 8 bases clipped from V and 4 bases from J, the junction kept 10 bases outside the gene matches. This CDR3 is 14 amino acids long. Germline CDR1 and CDR2: WNHNN and SYGVQD (reference sequence). The DNA for the CDR3 is TGCGCCAGCGGCCCCGGAGGGGGCGCCACTGAAGCTTTCTTT. It yields the protein CASGPGGGATEAFF.

The chain employs TRBV10-3 and TRBJ1-6, with no clear D. V lost 10 bases to trimming and J lost 9 bases, with 16 bases between them. The V gene's germline CDR1 is ENHRY and CDR2 SYGVKD. The CDR3 spans 13 residues. The DNA of the CDR3 is TGTGCCAACGGCGGGCATGGCGTTTCACCCCTCCACTTT. It translates to CANGGHGVSPLHF.

V and J are TRBV9 and TRBJ2-7; 8 bases map to TRBD1. The CDR3 contains 18 residues. Germline V CDR1 and CDR2: SGDLS, YYNGEE. The V segment lost 4 bases and the J segment 6 bases; nucleotides outside the gene matches: 21. For the CDR3, the DNA is TGTGCCAGCAGCCCGGCCGGGACAGGAACAGGGAGTGCCGGCGAGCAGTACTTC. Protein sequence: CASSPAGTGTGSAGEQYF.

The chain recombines TRBV5-5 with TRBJ2-2; D is perhaps TRBD1 (6 bases). Trimming shortened V by 5 bases and J by 1 base, and 9 bases separated the two germline ends. The CDR3 extends over 14 amino acids. CDR1 and CDR2 (germline): SGHKS, YYEKEE (reference sequence). The DNA of the CDR3 is TGTGCCAGCAGACCGGGACAGAACACCGGGGAGCTGTTTTTT. Its translation: CASRPGQNTGELFF.

This chain connects TRBV30 to TRBJ2-7, with 8 nucleotides matching TRBD1. CDR1 is GTSNPN and CDR2 is SVGIG in the germline V gene (reference sequence). J was trimmed by 9 bases and V by 3 bases; bases with no gene match: 7. This CDR3 contains 12 residues. In DNA, the CDR3 is TGTGCCTGGAGGACGCGACAGGGGCGGCAGTACTTC. Protein product: CAWRTRQGRQYF.

This rearrangement joins TRBV5-1 to TRBJ2-5, with 11 bases fitting TRBD2. Germline CDR1 reads SGHRS; CDR2 reads YFSETQ. With 0 bases clipped from V and 5 bases from J, the junction kept 3 bases outside the gene matches. This CDR3 is 15 amino acids long. CDR3 bases: TGCGCCAGCAGCTTGGGACTAGCGGGAAGGGAGACCCAGTACTTC. Its protein product is CASSLGLAGRETQYF.

The chain has TRBV9 and TRBJ2-5, with 8 bases aligning to TRBD2. The V and J ends lost 1 base and 1 base, in that order; junction bases with no gene match: 3. The CDR3 runs 15 residues. Germline V gene sequence: CDR1 SGDLS, CDR2 YYNGEE. Here the CDR3 reads CASSVSGSGQETQYF. Written as DNA, the CDR3 is TGTGCCAGCAGCGTAAGCGGGAGTGGCCAAGAGACCCAGTACTTC. The entire variable domain, with the rest obtained from reference TRBV9 and TRBJ2-5, is as follows: DSGVTQTPKHLITATGQRVTLRCSPRSGDLSVYWYQQSLDQGLQFLIQYYNGEERAKGNILERFSAQQFPDLHSELNLSSLELGDSALYFCASSVSGSGQETQYFGPGTRLLVL.

The V gene is TRBV7-8, the J gene TRBJ1-2, with TRBD1 as a possible D gene (6 bases). This CDR3 has 13 residues. The V end was cut by 3 bases, the J end by 8 bases, with 13 bases between. Germline V gene sequence: CDR1 SGHVS, CDR2 FQNEAQ. CDR3 in DNA: TGTGCCAGCAGCTTTGACACAGGGCCCGGCTACACCTTC. It is translated as CASSFDTGPGYTF.

The chain employs TRBV11-2 and TRBJ2-5; 11 bases align to TRBD2. Trimming at V came to 5 bases and at J to 5 bases, leaving 16 bases not matched to a gene. Germline CDR1 SGHAT, CDR2 FQNNGV. The CDR3 totals 18 residues. The CDR3 protein is CASSPHPLAGGPRETQYF. CDR3 sequence (DNA): TGTGCCAGCAGCCCCCACCCTTTAGCGGGAGGGCCTCGGGAGACCCAGTACTTC.

CDR3 coding DNA: TGTGCCAGCAGTTACCCGGGACAGTATAGCAATCAGCCCCAGCATTTT. This translates into CASSYPGQYSNQPQHF. The V and J genes are TRBV6-6 and TRBJ1-5, with 7 bases that match TRBD1. Germline V gives CDR1 MNHNY, CDR2 SVGAGI (reference sequence). The CDR3 spans 16 residues. The J segment lost 0 bases and the V segment lost 2 bases, leaving 4 bases of the junction unmatched.

The J gene is TRBJ1-2, the V gene TRBV5-1; TRBD1 matches 9 bases. CDR1 is SGHRS and CDR2 is YFSETQ in the germline V gene. CDR3 length: 13 amino acids. J lost 8 bases, V lost 1 base, and 3 bases had no gene match. The CDR3 reads CASSLRDREGYTF. DNA of the CDR3: TGCGCCAGCAGCTTGCGGGACAGGGAAGGCTACACCTTC.

The V call is TRBV7-9, the J call TRBJ1-6; weak D call: TRBD1 (5 bases). CDR1 and CDR2 (germline): SEHNR, FQNEAQ (reference sequence). V was clipped by 6 bases and J by 10 bases, with 16 bases between them. CDR3 size: 14 residues. DNA for the CDR3: TGTGCCAGCAGACAAGGGGTAGGAGCCTCACCCCTCCACTTT. Translation: CASRQGVGASPLHF.

This clone was seen once. The chain joins TRBV6-5 to TRBJ2-7, with a tentative D call TRBD2 (6 bases). The CDR3 has 14 residues. Germline V gene sequence: CDR1 MNHEY, CDR2 SVGAGI. With 2 bases removed from V and 6 bases from J, the gap between germline ends came to 14 bases. The DNA for the CDR3 is TGTGCCAGCAGTTACGCGGGAAACGTGCCCGAGCAGTACTTC. Translating gives CASSYAGNVPEQYF.

J is TRBJ2-1 and V is TRBV4-1; D possibly corresponds to TRBD2 (7 bases). Germline-derived CDR1 and CDR2 are MGHRA and YSYEKL. V was cut by 4 bases and J by 5 bases, with 21 bases left in between. The CDR3 has 17 residues. The CDR3 region is CASSLRYPGGPNNEQFF. The CDR3 DNA follows: TGCGCCAGCAGCCTACGATACCCCGGGGGGCCGAACAATGAGCAGTTCTTC.